What follows are 30 T cell receptor beta chains derived from one specimen sequenced in a study of CD8 T cells in ankylosing spondylitis. TCRdb reprocessed the 5' RACE reads via MiXCR and lists one record per CDR3 protein. The data show approximately 210,000 distinct CDR3 sequences, with around 13% seen just once and 16% held by the top ten. Sequenced: blood, either unsorted or a sorted T cell fraction (not recorded which). The receptors were gathered from a male donor with ankylosing spondylitis or in good health (not recorded which).

The table lists this clonotype with a few counts. The gene calls are TRBV6-5 and TRBJ2-4; weak D call: TRBD2 (6 bases). This CDR3 spans 16 amino acids. The V end was cut by 2 bases, the J end by 5 bases, with 16 bases between. The germline gives CDR1 MNHEY, CDR2 SVGAGI. CDR3 in DNA: TGTGCCAGCAGTTACGGCGAGACTAGTTGGGAAAACATTCAGTACTTC. Encoded protein: CASSYGETSWENIQYF.

This chain uses TRBV20-1 with TRBJ2-1; weak D call: TRBD2 (6 bases). The germline V gene encodes CDR1 DFQATT and CDR2 SNEGSKA (reference sequence). The CDR3 contains 16 residues. Trimming pared 0 bases from V and 2 bases from J, leaving 14 bases between. The CDR3 protein is CSARDRNSGTYNEQFF. CDR3 bases: TGCAGTGCTAGAGATCGTAATAGCGGAACCTACAATGAGCAGTTCTTC.

The chain employs TRBV5-6 and TRBJ2-1, with TRBD1 matching 9 bases. Germline CDR1 SGHDT, CDR2 YYEEEE. J lost 7 bases, V lost 3 bases, and 8 bases had no gene match. The CDR3 is made up of 15 amino acids. The CDR3 DNA is TGTGCCAGCAGCTCTAGGACAGGGACAGGGAATGAGCAGTTCTTC. Its translation is CASSSRTGTGNEQFF.

The V call is TRBV3-1, the J call TRBJ1-6; D remains ambiguous. The germline CDR1 and CDR2 sequences are LGHDT and YNNKEL (reference sequence). V lost 0 bases to trimming and J lost 5 bases, with 14 bases between them. CDR3 length: 17 amino acids. The CDR3 DNA follows: TGTGCCAGCAGCCAAGAAAGGGCAGAGGTCGATAATTCACCCCTCCACTTT. Its translation is CASSQERAEVDNSPLHF.

This clonotype has more than one count but fewer than ten. The V gene is TRBV5-1, the J gene TRBJ2-1; TRBD2 matches 13 bases. The germline CDR1 and CDR2 sequences are SGHRS and YFSETQ. This CDR3 spans 16 amino acids. V lost 6 bases to trimming and J lost 5 bases; unmatched junction nucleotides: 8. The CDR3 spells CASILLAGGPDNEQFF. In DNA, the CDR3 is TGCGCCAGCATACTACTAGCGGGGGGGCCCGACAATGAGCAGTTCTTC.

The chain links TRBV20-1 to TRBJ2-3, with 11 bases identical to TRBD2. CDR1 is DFQATT, CDR2 SNEGSKA, per germline (reference sequence). Unmatched junction bases numbered 6, after V lost 5 bases and J lost 5 bases. The CDR3 contains 14 residues. DNA of the CDR3: TGCAGTGCTGACGGGACTAGCGGCCTAGATACGCAGTATTTT. Translated: CSADGTSGLDTQYF.

The V call is TRBV12-5, the J call TRBJ2-1; unclear D gene. Trimming removed 2 bases from V and 7 bases from J, with 3 bases in between. Germline V gene data show CDR1 as LGHNT and CDR2 as FRNRAP. CDR3 size: 11 residues. The CDR3 spells CASGLMNEQFF. The CDR3 nucleotides are TGTGCTAGTGGTTTGATGAATGAGCAGTTCTTC.

This clonotype was seen ten or more times. This chain uses TRBV9 with TRBJ2-5, with D tentatively TRBD1 or TRBD2 (5 bases each). The CDR3 totals 16 residues. Deletions cut 1 base from V and 3 bases from J, with 16 bases between. CDR1 is SGDLS, CDR2 YYNGEE, per germline. CDR3 sequence reads: CASSVSEGRTKETQYF. The CDR3 DNA reads TGTGCCAGCAGCGTATCCGAGGGACGTACAAAAGAGACCCAGTACTTC.

This clonotype has more than one count but fewer than ten. The V gene is TRBV5-5, the J gene TRBJ2-2; D unresolved. The CDR3 runs to 14 residues. The germline gives CDR1 SGHKS, CDR2 YYEKEE (reference sequence). V was shortened by 0 bases and J by 1 base, with 4 bases between the two germline ends. The CDR3 bases are TGTGCCAGCAGCTTGGTGATGAACACCGGGGAGCTGTTTTTT. Protein product: CASSLVMNTGELFF.

This clonotype came up many times. The genes are TRBV20-1 and TRBJ2-1; D is ambiguous. Trimming removed 0 bases from V and 4 bases from J, with 16 bases in between. CDR1 is DFQATT and CDR2 is SNEGSKA in the germline V gene (reference sequence). The CDR3 runs to 16 residues. CDR3 sequence reads: CSARDGIGSMYNEQFF. DNA for the CDR3: TGCAGTGCTAGAGATGGGATAGGGTCAATGTACAATGAGCAGTTCTTC.

This clonotype showed up many times. The junction shows a germline mismatch at one end, possibly a read error. The chain has TRBV5-1 and TRBJ1-1, with D uncertain. The length of the CDR3 is 11 residues. Germline V gives CDR1 SGHRS, CDR2 YFSETQ. CDR3 nucleotide sequence: TGTGCCAGCAGCCTGCGGGGAGAAGCTTTCTTT. This codes for CASSLRGEAFF. Supplemented by reference TRBV5-1 and TRBJ1-1, the full variable domain reads KAGVTQTPRYLIKTRGQQVTLSCSPISGHRSVSWYQQTPGQGLQFLFEYFSETQRNKGNFPGRFSGRQFSNSRSEMNVSTLELGDSALYLCASSLRGEAFFGQGTRLTVV.

This clonotype has just a few counts. This sequence joins TRBV20-1 and TRBJ2-2, with TRBD2 matching over 7 bases. In germline, CDR1 is DFQATT, CDR2 SNEGSKA (reference sequence). CDR3 length equals 15 residues. Trimming cost V 5 bases and J 0 bases; bases outside gene matches: 6. The CDR3 nucleotides are TGCAGTGCTCCCCCCGCGGGGGCGAACACCGGGGAGCTGTTTTTT. It is translated as CSAPPAGANTGELFF.

The chain is built from TRBV24-1 and TRBJ2-2, with D unresolved. Germline lookup yields CDR1 KGHDR and CDR2 SFDVKD. The CDR3 totals 12 residues. Deletions cut 5 bases from V and 8 bases from J, with 8 bases between. In DNA, the CDR3 is TGTGCCACCAGTGGGTTCGCGGGGGAGCTGTTTTTT. It is translated as CATSGFAGELFF.

This clonotype was detected ten times or more. The chain is built from TRBV7-6 and TRBJ2-2; D perhaps matches TRBD2 (5 bases). CDR1 and CDR2 from the germline V gene are SGHVS and FNYEAQ. Trimming stripped 4 bases from V and 8 bases from J, with 14 bases between. CDR3 size: 14 residues. The CDR3: CASSWTDLQGELFF. For the CDR3, the DNA is TGTGCCAGCAGCTGGACTGACCTCCAGGGGGAGCTGTTTTTT.

This chain uses TRBV7-9 with TRBJ1-1, with D possibly TRBD1 on 6 matching bases. Trimming stripped 5 bases from V and 10 bases from J, with 20 bases between. The CDR3 runs to 14 residues. Per the germline V gene, CDR1 is SEHNR and CDR2 is FQNEAQ (reference sequence). CDR3 DNA sequence: TGTGCCAGCAGCCCACCGCTAGGAGGGGGGCCAGCTTTCTTT. Translating it yields CASSPPLGGGPAFF.

V and J are TRBV4-1 and TRBJ2-5; D not certain. The germline V gene has CDR1 MGHRA and CDR2 YSYEKL. V lost 5 bases, J lost 3 bases, and 10 bases lay in between. The CDR3 is made up of 13 amino acids. CDR3 residues: CASSSQIEETQYF. The CDR3 coding sequence is TGCGCCAGCAGCTCGCAGATAGAAGAGACCCAGTACTTC.

This clonotype was seen ten or more times. The chain carries TRBV4-1 and TRBJ2-2, with 10 bases matching TRBD1. Germline CDR1 is MGHRA and CDR2 is YSYEKL. Trimming at V came to 2 bases and at J to 3 bases, leaving 6 bases not matched to a gene. The CDR3 is 17 residues long. The CDR3 region is CASSQRQGAVDTGELFF. The CDR3 nucleotides read TGCGCCAGCAGCCAACGACAGGGGGCGGTGGACACCGGGGAGCTGTTTTTT.

The chain recombines TRBV4-1 with TRBJ2-3; weak D call: TRBD2 (6 bases). The length of the CDR3 is 16 residues. V lost 3 bases and J lost 4, with 17 bases in between. From germline, CDR1 is MGHRA and CDR2 YSYEKL. The CDR3 nucleotides read TGCGCCAGCAGCCAGTTACCGGGACTTCTATCAGATACGCAGTATTTT. Amino acid sequence: CASSQLPGLLSDTQYF.

This clonotype has only a few counts. The V call is TRBV3-1, the J call TRBJ1-2, with TRBD1 matching over 8 bases. The V gene's germline CDR1 is LGHDT and CDR2 YNNKEL (reference sequence). Trimming cost V 0 bases and J 6 bases; bases outside gene matches: 6. The CDR3 length is 15 residues. CDR3 loop: CASSQEGRGRDGYTF. As DNA, the CDR3 is TGTGCCAGCAGCCAAGAAGGCAGGGGGCGGGATGGCTACACCTTC.

This clonotype was counted only a few times. The chain uses TRBV7-6 and TRBJ1-1; D is unresolved. Trimming left V 1 base short and J 1 base short, with 7 bases between. This CDR3 spans 14 amino acids. The germline V gene has CDR1 SGHVS and CDR2 FNYEAQ. This CDR3 is CASSLVTANTEAFF. The DNA of the CDR3 is TGTGCCAGCAGCTTAGTGACGGCGAACACTGAAGCTTTCTTT.

This clonotype was detected only a few times. In nucleotides, the CDR3 is TGTGCCAGCAGGAGGGACATAGGCCCCGGGGAGCTGTTTTTT. Its translation is CASRRDIGPGELFF. The chain couples TRBV28 to TRBJ2-2; weak D call: TRBD1 (6 bases). The germline gives CDR1 MDHEN, CDR2 SYDVKM. The CDR3 spans 14 residues. Trimming took 6 bases from V and 6 from J, leaving 14 bases between them.

The gene calls are TRBV6-1 and TRBJ1-1; a weak D match, TRBD1 (6 bases). There are 14 residues in the CDR3. Trimming took 8 bases from V and 8 from J, leaving 21 bases between them. Germline-derived CDR1 and CDR2 are MNHNS and SASEGT. The CDR3 spells CASASPGGAAEAFF. CDR3 DNA: TGTGCCAGCGCCTCGCCCGGGGGGGCCGCAGAAGCTTTCTTT.

The chain joins TRBV12-5 to TRBJ1-5; D is unclear. This CDR3 has 13 amino acids. The germline gives CDR1 LGHNT, CDR2 FRNRAP. The V gene lost 1 base and the J gene lost 3 bases, with 4 bases spanning the gap. CDR3 sequence (DNA): TGTGCTAGTGGTTTGGCCACCAATCAGCCCCAGCATTTT. Amino acid sequence: CASGLATNQPQHF.

This chain links TRBV19 with TRBJ2-7; D is ambiguous. The CDR3 contains 13 residues. V lost 7 bases, J lost 3 bases, and 13 bases lay in between. CDR1 is LNHDA, CDR2 SQIVND, per germline (reference sequence). Written as DNA, the CDR3 is TGTGCCAGTACTCCCGCGGCCGGCTACGAGCAGTACTTC. Protein product: CASTPAAGYEQYF.

This clonotype was counted at least ten times. The rearrangement uses TRBV4-1 and TRBJ1-1; unclear D gene. This CDR3 spans 14 amino acids. The germline V gene has CDR1 MGHRA and CDR2 YSYEKL. V lost 1 base to trimming and J lost 6 bases, with 12 bases between them. The CDR3 nucleotides are TGCGCCAGCAGCCAAGCGGAACAGAAGGCTGAAGCTTTCTTT. Its protein is CASSQAEQKAEAFF.

This chain links TRBV11-2 with TRBJ2-1; the D is unclear. Trimming left V 1 base short and J 7 bases short, with 17 bases between. Germline V gene lookup returns CDR1 SGHAT and CDR2 FQNNGV. CDR3 size: 16 residues. CDR3 region: CASSLGSGPPSNEQFF. DNA of the CDR3: TGTGCCAGCAGCTTAGGGTCCGGTCCACCGTCGAATGAGCAGTTCTTC.

There are a few counts of this clonotype. The rearrangement uses TRBV4-2 and TRBJ2-7; 9 nucleotides match TRBD2. The V segment lost 3 bases and the J segment 0 bases; nucleotides outside the gene matches: 6. This CDR3 contains 16 residues. Germline V gene sequence: CDR1 LGHNA, CDR2 YNFKEQ. CDR3 in amino acids: CASSHGVAGDSYEQYF. DNA for the CDR3: TGTGCCAGCAGCCACGGGGTAGCGGGGGACTCCTACGAGCAGTACTTC.

This clonotype was found a few times. The chain couples TRBV12-3 or TRBV12-4 to TRBJ1-6, with 7 bases fitting TRBD1. The trim removed 7 bases at V and 9 bases at J, leaving 6 bases unmatched. CDR3 length: 13 amino acids. The CDR3, as DNA: TGTGCCAGCACCGCAGGGGGGTCTTCACCCCTCCACTTT. Its protein product is CASTAGGSSPLHF.

The CDR3 loop reads CASSIYGLELFF. In nucleotides, the CDR3 is TGCGCCAGCAGTATTTATGGCCTGGAGCTGTTTTTT. V gene TRBV10-2 combines with J gene TRBJ2-2, with D uncertain. Per the germline V gene, CDR1 is WSHSY and CDR2 is SAAADI. V was cut by 5 bases and J by 10 bases, with 11 bases left in between. The CDR3 runs 12 residues.

A remark on this clonotype: This CDR3 fails to terminate in the conserved phenylalanine or tryptophan, so it likely reflects a read error. The rearrangement joins TRBV5-1 to TRBJ2-1; 10 bases are a match to TRBD2. The CDR3 spans 16 residues. With V trimmed by 3 bases and J by 2 bases, 5 bases remained unmatched. CDR1 and CDR2 from the germline V gene are SGHRS and YFSETQ. CDR3 amino acids: CASSWVLAGAYNEQFL. In DNA, the CDR3 is TGCGCCAGCAGCTGGGTTCTAGCGGGAGCCTACAATGAGCAGTTCTTA.